A single sample is the source of the 25 T cell receptor beta chains below, sequenced in a study of blood T cell dynamics during melanoma immunotherapy. Sequencing used immunoSEQ multiplex PCR; TCRdb keeps in-frame clones, though not all of them. The sample includes around 12,000 clones, about 90% of them seen just once. Time point in this sample: week 3, after first cycle of checkpoint inhibitor. Material: effector memory CD8+ T cells from blood, obtained from a patient treated with checkpoint blockade. These receptors all come from a human donor with melanoma.

The chain joins TRBV15 to TRBJ2-7, with D perhaps TRBD2 (6 bases). The CDR3 has 16 residues. The germline CDR1 and CDR2 sequences are LNHNV and YYDKDF (reference sequence). Between the trimmed V and J ends, which lost 5 bases and 0 bases, there was a span of 17 bases. CDR3 nucleotide sequence: TGTGCCACCAGCTCCACGCCCGGACTAAACTCCTACGAGCAGTACTTC. It specifies CATSSTPGLNSYEQYF.

The V call is TRBV5-1, the J call TRBJ2-7; D unclear. The ends were cut back, 4 bases at V and 2 bases at J, with 13 bases in the middle. The CDR3 runs to 14 residues. Germline V lookup: CDR1 SGHRS, CDR2 YFSETQ. Written as DNA, the CDR3 is TGCGCCAGCAGCACGGACGACGTAACCTACGAGCAGTACTTC. This gives the protein CASSTDDVTYEQYF.

This rearrangement joins TRBV4-1 to TRBJ2-1, with D uncertain. The CDR3 has 13 amino acids. V was trimmed by 3 bases and J by 9 bases, leaving 12 bases between them. CDR1 and CDR2 (germline): MGHRA, YSYEKL. The CDR3 sequence: CASSHEINGEQFF. The CDR3 DNA reads as TGCGCCAGCAGCCACGAGATCAACGGTGAGCAGTTCTTC.

The chain is built from TRBV5-1 and TRBJ2-1; 11 nucleotides line up with TRBD2. This CDR3 has 15 residues. Germline CDR1 SGHRS, CDR2 YFSETQ. V shed 1 base and J 9 bases; nucleotides not matched to a gene: 6. In nucleotides, the CDR3 is TGCGCCAGCAGCTTGACGGGACTAGCGGATTTTGAGCAGTTCTTC. This gives the protein CASSLTGLADFEQFF.

The rearrangement joins TRBV14 to TRBJ1-2; no clear D gene. Trimming removed 3 bases at V and 5 bases at J, with 16 bases between. CDR3 length equals 15 residues. Looked up from germline, CDR1 is SGHDN and CDR2 is FVKESK. The CDR3 here is CASSQDLFSPYGYTF. For the CDR3, the DNA is TGTGCCAGCAGCCAGGACCTATTTAGCCCTTATGGCTACACCTTC.

The chain employs TRBV9 and TRBJ1-6, with D perhaps TRBD1 (6 bases). Trimming took off 4 bases at V and 6 bases at J, with 14 bases between the two ends. The CDR3 covers 15 residues. Germline V gives CDR1 SGDLS, CDR2 YYNGEE. The CDR3 region is CASSRRTDRNSPLHF. The CDR3 coding sequence is TGTGCCAGCAGCAGGAGGACAGATCGTAATTCACCCCTCCACTTT.

This chain uses TRBV19 with TRBJ2-1, with D perhaps TRBD2 (5 bases). This CDR3 has 11 amino acids. Trimming removed 7 bases from V and 9 bases from J, with 10 bases in between. Germline CDR1 is LNHDA and CDR2 is SQIVND (reference sequence). CDR3 amino acids: CASIFRGEQFF. The CDR3 nucleotides are TGTGCCAGTATCTTTCGGGGTGAGCAGTTCTTC.

This chain links TRBV19 with TRBJ2-2; possibly TRBD2 for D (6 bases). The CDR3 covers 17 residues. CDR1 LNHDA and CDR2 SQIVND come from the germline V gene (reference sequence). V was pared by 7 bases and J by 0 bases, with 18 bases between. The CDR3 region is CASNLLNSGSNTGELFF. The CDR3, as DNA: TGTGCCAGTAACCTCTTAAATAGCGGATCGAACACCGGGGAGCTGTTTTTT.

The chain employs TRBV7-8 and TRBJ2-1, with 10 nucleotides matching TRBD2. The CDR3 runs to 17 residues. Germline V gene lookup returns CDR1 SGHVS and CDR2 FQNEAQ. With 5 bases clipped from V and 1 base from J, the junction kept 8 bases outside the gene matches. CDR3 loop: CASSRPGTSASYNEQFF. CDR3 coding DNA: TGTGCCAGCAGCCGGCCCGGGACTAGCGCATCCTACAATGAGCAGTTCTTC. The full variable domain, completed using reference TRBV7-8 and TRBJ2-1, is GAGVSQSPRYKVAKRGQDVALRCDPISGHVSLFWYQQALGQGPEFLTYFQNEAQLDKSGLPSDRFFAERPEGSVSTLKIQRTQQEDSAVYLCASSRPGTSASYNEQFFGPGTRLTVL.

V and J are TRBV5-1 and TRBJ2-5; 10 nucleotides align to TRBD1. CDR1 is SGHRS, CDR2 YFSETQ, per germline. The CDR3 contains 16 residues. With V trimmed by 3 bases and J by 1 base, 6 bases remained unmatched. The CDR3 here is CASSWGDRGTQETQYF. The CDR3 region has the DNA TGCGCCAGCAGCTGGGGGGACAGGGGCACCCAAGAGACCCAGTACTTC.

The chain carries TRBV10-2 and TRBJ2-3; TRBD2 matches 10 bases. Trimming removed 6 bases from V and 5 bases from J; junction bases left unmatched: 11. The germline V gene encodes CDR1 WSHSY and CDR2 SAAADI. This CDR3 is 16 amino acids long. CDR3 region: CASRELAGPEEDTQYF. CDR3 coding DNA: TGCGCCAGCAGGGAACTAGCGGGACCCGAGGAAGATACGCAGTATTTT.

The genes are TRBV25-1 and TRBJ1-2; D is unclear. The V and J ends lost 8 bases and 3 bases respectively, with 13 bases between them. CDR3 length equals 13 residues. Looked up from germline, CDR1 is MGHDK and CDR2 is SYGVNS. The CDR3: CASGGQAHYGYTF. The CDR3 bases are TGTGCCAGCGGAGGGCAGGCCCACTATGGCTACACCTTC.

The chain links TRBV5-6 to TRBJ1-4, with 11 bases fitting TRBD1. Germline V gene lookup returns CDR1 SGHDT and CDR2 YYEEEE. The CDR3 has 18 amino acids. The V gene end was trimmed by 7 bases and the J gene end by 2 bases; junction bases not matched to a gene: 13. The CDR3 reads CASGFGQGASGTNEKLFF. The CDR3 DNA reads TGTGCCAGCGGATTTGGACAGGGGGCGTCTGGCACTAATGAAAAACTGTTTTTT.

The chain combines TRBV7-3 with TRBJ2-1, with D perhaps assigned TRBD1 or TRBD2 (5 bases each). This CDR3 has 15 amino acids. Germline values: CDR1 SGHTA, CDR2 FQGTGA. With 3 bases removed from V and 2 bases from J, the gap between germline ends came to 11 bases. CDR3 DNA: TGTGCCAGCAGCTTGGGGGAAGGGACCTACAATGAGCAGTTCTTC. It encodes CASSLGEGTYNEQFF.

This clone was seen a single time. J is TRBJ2-5 and V is TRBV5-4, with D perhaps matching TRBD1 (6 bases). From germline, CDR1 is SGHNT and CDR2 YYREEE (reference sequence). CDR3 length: 15 amino acids. The V gene lost 3 bases and the J gene lost 1 base, with 13 bases spanning the gap. CDR3 loop: CASSSNDRSQETQYF. DNA for the CDR3: TGTGCCAGCAGCTCAAATGACAGGAGCCAAGAGACCCAGTACTTC. The variable domain in full, completed from reference TRBV5-4 and TRBJ2-5, reads ETGVTQSPTHLIKTRGQQVTLRCSSQSGHNTVSWYQQALGQGPQFIFQYYREEENGRGNFPPRFSGLQFPNYSSELNVNALELDDSALYLCASSSNDRSQETQYFGPGTRLLVL.

This clone has only a few counts. V and J are TRBV7-9 and TRBJ1-2, with a weak D call TRBD1 (5 bases). Per germline, CDR1 SEHNR and CDR2 FQNEAQ (reference sequence). Trimming shortened V by 5 bases and J by 4 bases, and 8 bases separated the two germline ends. The CDR3 has 12 amino acids. CDR3 bases: TGTGCCAGCAGCCCGGACACCTATGGCTACACCTTC. Translating it yields CASSPDTYGYTF.

This chain uses TRBV12-5 with TRBJ2-1; D not resolved. This CDR3 is built from 13 residues. Between the trimmed V and J ends, which lost 6 bases and 4 bases, there was a span of 10 bases. Germline loops: CDR1 LGHNT, CDR2 FRNRAP. The CDR3 protein is CASGADLYNEQFF. The CDR3 DNA reads TGTGCTAGTGGCGCCGACTTGTACAATGAGCAGTTCTTC.

J is TRBJ1-1 and V is TRBV27; D unresolved. The CDR3 consists of 13 residues. The V and J ends lost 5 bases and 3 bases respectively, with 10 bases between them. Germline assignment: CDR1 MNHEY and CDR2 SMNVEV (reference sequence). The CDR3 DNA reads TGTGCCAGCAGTGACCTCCTACACACTGAAGCTTTCTTT. Its protein product is CASSDLLHTEAFF.

In this sample, this clone turned up once. The V call is TRBV5-1, the J call TRBJ2-3; D may match TRBD1 or TRBD2 (5 bases each). This CDR3 comprises 17 residues. The germline gives CDR1 SGHRS, CDR2 YFSETQ. The ends were cut back, 6 bases at V and 6 bases at J, with 26 bases in the middle. The CDR3 reads CASTFDSEGPSRDTQYF. In DNA form, the CDR3 reads TGCGCCAGCACCTTTGACAGCGAGGGACCTTCACGGGATACGCAGTATTTT.

This chain uses TRBV18 with TRBJ1-2; D is perhaps TRBD1 (5 bases). The CDR3 spans 14 residues. Trimming stripped 2 bases from V and 5 bases from J, with 12 bases between. CDR1 and CDR2 from the germline V gene are KGHSH and LQKENI. The CDR3 region has the DNA TGTGCCAGCTCACCATCGTGGGGCGTATATGGCTACACCTTC. Its translation: CASSPSWGVYGYTF.

In this sample, this clone turned up once. The rearrangement links TRBV21-1 to TRBJ2-1. TRBV21-1 is reported as a pseudogene. The CDR3 runs 17 residues. Here the CDR3 reads CASSTETVHRGDNEQFF. CDR3 DNA: TGTGCCAGCAGCACTGAAACCGTCCATAGGGGAGACAATGAGCAGTTCTTC.

V and J are TRBV9 and TRBJ2-3; 8 positions match TRBD1. Germline values: CDR1 SGDLS, CDR2 YYNGEE. With 2 bases clipped from V and 0 bases from J, the junction kept 2 bases outside the gene matches. CDR3 length equals 15 residues. CDR3 amino acids: CASSVQGASTDTQYF. CDR3 bases: TGTGCCAGCAGCGTCCAGGGGGCTAGCACAGATACGCAGTATTTT.

V is TRBV7-9 and J is TRBJ2-3; 7 nucleotides agree with TRBD1. Trimming took 2 bases from V and 2 from J; bases not matched to a gene: 7. The CDR3 is 16 amino acids. Germline lookup yields CDR1 SEHNR and CDR2 FQNEAQ (reference sequence). CDR3 in DNA: TGTGCCAGCAGCTTACCGGGACAGACCAACACAGATACGCAGTATTTT. It yields the protein CASSLPGQTNTDTQYF.

The chain carries TRBV28 and TRBJ1-1; TRBD1 matches 11 bases. In germline, CDR1 is MDHEN, CDR2 SYDVKM. V gave up 5 bases and J gave up 8 bases; unmatched junction bases: 7. This CDR3 has 14 amino acids. The CDR3 reads CASSGDRGGPEAFF. The DNA of the CDR3 is TGTGCCAGCAGTGGGGACAGGGGGGGACCCGAAGCTTTCTTT.

The V call is TRBV7-9, the J call TRBJ2-3; no firm D call. Germline lookup yields CDR1 SEHNR and CDR2 FQNEAQ (reference sequence). The CDR3 covers 15 residues. V dropped 5 bases and J dropped 4 bases, with 16 bases sitting between them. In DNA, the CDR3 is TGTGCCAGCAGCGCTACCCGCTACGGAGCAGATACGCAGTATTTT. Translation: CASSATRYGADTQYF.